This record covers a single T cell receptor beta chain. 13 Jbeta primers and 60 Vbeta primers were used for the PCR. Generated by immunoSEQ multiplex PCR, the TCRdb table keeps only in-frame clones and is missing some. The data contain approximately 74,000 clones, over 70% of them seen just once; the ten biggest clones take up more than 7%. This specimen belongs to a study of cytomegalovirus exposure and HLA in healthy donors. The CDR3 contains 15 residues. In germline, CDR1 is SGHRS, CDR2 YFSETQ. V dropped 4 bases and J dropped 2; count of bases not matched to a gene: 8. The chain recombines TRBV5-1 with TRBJ2-7; 8 bases align to TRBD1. The sequencing sample was made of PBMCs. The sequence was collected from a woman between 40 and 50 years old in good health and CMV-seronegative. This chain's CDR3 is CASSTTGGSTYEQYF. The CDR3 nucleotides read TGCGCCAGCAGCACCACAGGGGGTAGCACCTACGAGCAGTACTTC.